The T cell receptor beta chain described here comes from a study of OX40 agonist ivuxolimab in advanced cancers. Whole-study findings and limits: Clones of CD4+ and CD8+ blood T cells grew by week 6 at doses of 0.1 to 3.0 mg/kg. Among the least clonally expanded were partial responders at 0.1-3.0 mg/kg.

TCRdb's table, derived via immunoSEQ multiplex PCR, lists solely in-frame clones and lacks some. The repertoire has over 55,000 clones, more than 65% of them found once; the top ten carry roughly 2.6%. About this clone: Its target is not known.

The length of the CDR3 is 12 residues. V was trimmed by 6 bases and J by 4 bases, leaving 9 bases between them. Germline values: CDR1 MNHNS, CDR2 SASEGT. The receptor's source is an adult with an advanced solid tumor such as melanoma, head and neck, liver or kidney cancer. The rearrangement uses TRBV6-1 and TRBJ1-2, with D tentatively TRBD1 (5 bases). The input for sequencing was CD4+ or CD8+ T cells sorted from blood, taken in a trial of the OX40 agonist ivuxolimab. CDR3 DNA: TGTGCCAGCAGCGCCGACAGCTATGGCTACACCTTC. This sequence encodes CASSADSYGYTF.